This T cell receptor (beta chain) was sequenced in a study of a mutant IDH1 vaccine in newly diagnosed glioma. Overall study context: Beforehand, treatment had been radiotherapy, temozolomide, or both; the majority received both. Study observations and caveats: In around 93% of patients, immune responses induced by the vaccine occurred. Among top peripheral T cell clonotypes, changes seemed unrelated to pseudoprogression.

The CDR3 loop spans 16 amino acids. Losses at the gene ends were 5 bases for V and 4 bases for J; bases not matched to a gene: 9. Germline values: CDR1 SGHTA, CDR2 FQGNSA. As for time point: week 23, last vaccination. Each dose of the vaccine consisted of 300 ug of mutant IDH1 20-mer peptide, with topical imiquimod. The data were produced by immunoSEQ multiplex PCR, yet TCRdb's version contains in-frame clones alone and is incomplete. The data contain 60,000 to 85,000 clones, 75% to 90% of them seen just once; the ten biggest clones take up 0.77%. A word on this clone: Its antigen remains unidentified.

This sequence originates from a woman aged 45 to 65 with glioma. Sequenced material: PBMCs, taken from a glioma patient whose treatment included an IDH1 peptide vaccine. The V call is TRBV7-2, the J call TRBJ2-1; 9 bases line up with TRBD2. The CDR3 coding sequence is TGTGCCAGCAGCCTAGGGTCGACTAGCGGATACAATGAGCAGTTCTTC. Its translation is CASSLGSTSGYNEQFF.